This T cell receptor beta chain is drawn from a study of T cells after yellow fever vaccination. V was clipped by 0 bases and J by 7 bases; unmatched bases: 7. Germline V gives CDR1 SGHTA, CDR2 FQGNSA. The CDR3 has 17 residues. TCRdb re-derived calls from the 5' RACE reads in MiXCR, one entry per CDR3 protein. The sample contains about 500,000 distinct CDR3 sequences, about 17% of which appear only once. The input for sequencing was PBMCs, taken around 5 days after the first yellow fever vaccination. The receptor comes from a man in his late teens or twenties who received the YFV17D yellow fever vaccine. This chain joins TRBV7-2 and TRBJ2-1; 12 bases match TRBD2. As DNA, the CDR3 is TGTGCCAGCAGCTTAGCGCTCGCTAGCGGGGGGGCGAATGAGCAGTTCTTC. Amino acid sequence: CASSLALASGGANEQFF.